The table lists the clone carrying this T cell receptor beta chain with a count of one. Its antigen is undetermined. The time point denotes: approximately nine-day in vitro stimulation with candidate neoantigen peptide 2. The sample originates from a study of PD-1 blockade in mismatch repair-deficient tumors. Libraries were prepared by immunoSEQ multiplex PCR; TCRdb keeps only in-frame clonotypes and omits some of them. Counted here are about 9,800 clones, around 85% occurring once; the ten biggest clones make up around a fifth. This TCR derives from an adult with mismatch repair-deficient cancer. The specimen comprised cells cultured in vitro, sampled from a patient treated with pembrolizumab.

The CDR3 DNA reads as TGTGCCACCAGCAGTTTTTCGGCGTCAGTTTTATCCGGCTACACCTTC. Its protein product is CATSSFSASVLSGYTF. V and J are TRBV15 and TRBJ1-2; D is ambiguous. Germline assignment: CDR1 LNHNV and CDR2 YYDKDF (reference sequence). V was shortened by 3 bases and J by 8 bases, with 22 bases between the two germline ends. This CDR3 is built from 16 residues.